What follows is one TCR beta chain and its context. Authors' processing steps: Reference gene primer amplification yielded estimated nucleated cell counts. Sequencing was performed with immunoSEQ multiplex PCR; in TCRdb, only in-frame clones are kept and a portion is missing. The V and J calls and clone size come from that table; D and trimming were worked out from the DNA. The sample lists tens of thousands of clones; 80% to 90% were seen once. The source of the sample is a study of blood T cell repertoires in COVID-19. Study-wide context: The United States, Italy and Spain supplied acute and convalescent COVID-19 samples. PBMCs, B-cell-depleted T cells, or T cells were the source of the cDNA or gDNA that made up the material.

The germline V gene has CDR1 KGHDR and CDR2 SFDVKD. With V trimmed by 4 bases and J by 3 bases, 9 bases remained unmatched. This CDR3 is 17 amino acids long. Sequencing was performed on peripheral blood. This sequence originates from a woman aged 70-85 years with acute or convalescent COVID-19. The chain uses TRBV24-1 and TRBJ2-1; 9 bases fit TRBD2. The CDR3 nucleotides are TGTGCCACCAGTGACCCGGCTGTGACTAGCGGCTACAATGAGCAGTTCTTC. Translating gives CATSDPAVTSGYNEQFF.